Detailed here is one T cell receptor (beta chain). Its cognate antigen has yet to be identified. No base quality values were provided; no much bigger clone lies one nucleotide off. This entry comes from a study of blood T cell repertoires in COVID-19 (dated by TCRdb to about 2020). Study-level background: The collaborator samples originated in the United States, Italy and Spain and spanned the acute and convalescent phases of COVID-19. Where available, HLA class I and class II types were taken from metadata supplied by the sample provider and were not determined by assay-based typing. The material from the prospective study consisted of cDNA or gDNA derived from T cells, B-cell-depleted T cells, or PBMCs. Subjects who had been exposed to COVID-19, were actively infected with it, or had recovered from it provided the deeply sampled blood TCRbeta repertoires that made up the dataset. The sample metadata nearly always contained a de-identified subject ID, COVID-19 status, age in years and sex. The repertoires were released in a freely available public database intended as a resource for research on the immune response to SARS-CoV-2. The samples were drawn from two sources: the first 160 participants of the ongoing ImmuneRACE study, and 1,000 to 1,500 subjects contributed by 6 global collaborators.

Trimming leaves V shorter by 3 bases and J shorter by 5 bases, with the junction holding 7 bases beyond the gene matches. The CDR3 runs 15 residues from the cysteine to the phenylalanine. The entry retains the CDR3 DNA only, 45 bases that are in frame from base 1. The germline V gene (reference sequence) yields DFQATT for CDR1 and SNEGSKA for CDR2. Enrolling through a virtual design, the prospective study's participants ranged in age from roughly 18 to 89 years and lived across 24 United States geographic areas. In the prospective study, cohorts were assigned on the basis of participant-reported clinical history obtained from a screening survey and a study questionnaire. ImmuneRACE Cohort 3 recovered participants were defined by two consecutive negative NP/OP PCR tests, healthcare professional clearance, or symptom resolution. In the prospective study, mobile phlebotomists collected whole blood, serum and a nasopharyngeal or oropharyngeal swab from each participant. Prospective study participants could optionally give additional blood draws and questionnaires over an approximately two-month period. Blood samples from the prospective study were shipped frozen or at room temperature prior to DNA extraction.

TCRbeta CDR3 regions were amplified from genomic DNA using the immunoSEQ Assay, a bias-controlled multiplex PCR. On the authors' methods: The number of nucleated cells in each sample was estimated from the amplification of reference gene primers within the assay. To quantify the absolute abundance of each unique TCRbeta CDR3 rearrangement, sequence reads were collapsed and filtered. For each sample, productive Simpson clonality was calculated as the square root of Simpson's diversity index across productive rearrangements. TCRdb provides this immuneACCESS table in a form limited to in-frame rearrangements. Some clones are lacking; in checked studies, under half of them reflect an unresolved V gene, and why the rest are absent is not known. V and J calls and clone size are those listed in that table; D and trimming were worked out from the DNA. The sample table shows fewer than 300,000 clones, and more than 80% are seen once. Around 1.1% of the sample goes to the ten largest clones.

On the study overall, not on this receptor specifically: The quantity of clinical and demographic metadata differed by source and by participant and was supplied without curation.

The rearrangement joined TRBV20-1 to TRBJ2-5; 12 central bases correspond to TRBD2. The sequencing input was PBMCs or T cells enriched from blood (not recorded which). The TCR sequence derives from a woman between 25 and 40 years old who had recovered from COVID-19. DNA sequence: TGCAGTGCTAGTGATGGACTAGCGGGATTGGAGACCCAGTACTTC. It translates to CSASDGLAGLETQYF.